This T cell receptor (beta chain) was sequenced for a study of blood T cell repertoires in COVID-19. Clones were sequenced by immunoSEQ multiplex PCR, and TCRdb holds only the in-frame ones, with some missing. The profile shows some 190,000 clones, roughly 84% of them singletons. CDR1 and CDR2 (germline): SGHTA, FQGNSA. V was cut by 4 bases and J by 5 bases, with 17 bases left in between. CDR3 size: 16 residues. The chain has TRBV7-2 and TRBJ2-2, with a possible D match to TRBD1 (6 bases). The source material was peripheral blood. The sequence was collected from a middle-aged woman who had recovered from COVID-19. The chain's CDR3 is CASSSQGGSSTGELFF. In DNA, the CDR3 is TGTGCCAGCAGCTCCCAAGGGGGATCGAGTACCGGGGAGCTGTTTTTT.